This T cell receptor beta chain appears in the sequencing data of a study of CD8+ T cells in alopecia areata. Findings and limits, study-wide: Higher clonality and more expanded CD8+ clones appeared in lesional than normal scalp.

In each case, RNA was isolated and then reverse transcribed into cDNA as the sequencing template. Produced via immunoSEQ multiplex PCR; TCRdb's table is partial and in-frame only. The profile shows 95,000 to 120,000 clones, approximately 61% of them singletons. This CDR3 is built from 11 residues. With 0 bases removed from V and 6 bases from J, the gap between germline ends came to 2 bases. The germline V gene has CDR1 MNHEY and CDR2 SVGAGI. Notes on this clone: Antigen unknown.

The V call is TRBV6-5, the J call TRBJ2-5; unclear D gene. Sequencing was done on a sample of NKG2D-low CD8+ T cells sorted from blood. This clonotype originated in a human donor with alopecia areata. The CDR3: CASSYSKTQYF. DNA of the CDR3: TGTGCCAGCAGTTACTCGAAGACCCAGTACTTC.